This T cell receptor (beta chain) emerged from a study of blood T cell repertoires in COVID-19. In the study overall: Sample material is recorded as cDNA or gDNA derived from T cells, B-cell-depleted T cells, or PBMCs.

How the authors handled the data: Amplifying reference gene primers gave estimates of nucleated cell counts. Sequenced by immunoSEQ multiplex PCR; TCRdb stores in-frame clones only, minus some. Clone size and the V and J calls come from that table; the DNA yielded D and trimming. This table has about 250,000 clones, approximately 80% appearing once. The origin of this receptor is a woman aged 40 to 55 with active or convalescent COVID-19. Sequencing was performed on peripheral blood.

CDR3 region: CASGIGGTYNEQFF. The CDR3 DNA reads as TGTGCCAGCGGCATCGGGGGTACCTACAATGAGCAGTTCTTC. The chain has TRBV28 and TRBJ2-1; the D gene is possibly TRBD2 (6 bases). This CDR3 has 14 residues. Germline CDR1 is MDHEN and CDR2 is SYDVKM. The ends were cut back, 8 bases at V and 2 bases at J, with 13 bases in the middle.